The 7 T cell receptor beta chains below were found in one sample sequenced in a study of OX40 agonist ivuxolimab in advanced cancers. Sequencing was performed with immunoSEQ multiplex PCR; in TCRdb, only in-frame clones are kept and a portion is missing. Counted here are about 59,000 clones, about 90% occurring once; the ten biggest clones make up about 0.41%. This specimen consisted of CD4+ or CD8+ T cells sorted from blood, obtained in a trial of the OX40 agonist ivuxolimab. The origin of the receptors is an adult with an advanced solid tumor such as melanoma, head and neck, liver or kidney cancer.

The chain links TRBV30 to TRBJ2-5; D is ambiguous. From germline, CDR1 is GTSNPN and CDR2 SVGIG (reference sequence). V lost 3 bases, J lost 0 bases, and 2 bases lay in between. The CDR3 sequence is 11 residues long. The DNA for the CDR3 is TGTGCCTGGAGCTACCAAGAGACCCAGTACTTC. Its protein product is CAWSYQETQYF.

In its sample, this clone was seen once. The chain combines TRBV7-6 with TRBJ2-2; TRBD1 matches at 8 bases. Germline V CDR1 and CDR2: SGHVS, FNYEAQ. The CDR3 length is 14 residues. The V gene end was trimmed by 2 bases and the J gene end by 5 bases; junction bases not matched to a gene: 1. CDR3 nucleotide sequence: TGTGCCAGCAGCTTACGGACAGGGACCGGGGAGCTGTTTTTT. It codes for CASSLRTGTGELFF.

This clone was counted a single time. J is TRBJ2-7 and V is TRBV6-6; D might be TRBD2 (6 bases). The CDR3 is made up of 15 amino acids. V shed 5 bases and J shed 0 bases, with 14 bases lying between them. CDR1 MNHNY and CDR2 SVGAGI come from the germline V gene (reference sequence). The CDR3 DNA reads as TGTGCCAGCAGTCCGCCGGGACTCAGCTCCTACGAGCAGTACTTC. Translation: CASSPPGLSSYEQYF.

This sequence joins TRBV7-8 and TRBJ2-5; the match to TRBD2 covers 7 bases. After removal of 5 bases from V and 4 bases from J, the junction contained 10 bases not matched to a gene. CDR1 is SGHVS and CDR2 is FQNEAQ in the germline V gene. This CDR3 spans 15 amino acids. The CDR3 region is CASSETDGRLETQYF. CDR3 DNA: TGTGCCAGCAGCGAAACTGACGGGAGGCTAGAGACCCAGTACTTC.

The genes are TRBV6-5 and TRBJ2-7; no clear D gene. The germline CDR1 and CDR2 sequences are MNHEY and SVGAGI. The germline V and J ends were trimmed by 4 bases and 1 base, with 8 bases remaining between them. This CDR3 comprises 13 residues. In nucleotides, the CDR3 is TGTGCCAGCAGTTCCCTGGGATCCTACGAGCAGTACTTC. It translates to CASSSLGSYEQYF.

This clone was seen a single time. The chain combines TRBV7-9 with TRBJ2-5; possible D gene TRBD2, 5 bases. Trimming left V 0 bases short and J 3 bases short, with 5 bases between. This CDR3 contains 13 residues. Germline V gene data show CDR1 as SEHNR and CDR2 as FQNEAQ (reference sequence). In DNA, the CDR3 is TGTGCCAGCAGCTTAGCACTAGAAGAGACCCAGTACTTC. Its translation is CASSLALEETQYF.

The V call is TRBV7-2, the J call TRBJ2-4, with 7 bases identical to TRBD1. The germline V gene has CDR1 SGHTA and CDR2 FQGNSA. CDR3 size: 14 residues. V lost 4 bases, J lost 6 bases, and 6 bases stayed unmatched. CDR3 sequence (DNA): TGTGCCAGCAGCTCGGGACAGCCAGGAAACATTCAGTACTTC. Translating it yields CASSSGQPGNIQYF.